This T cell receptor beta chain was recorded in a study of response to subunit inactivated influenza vaccine. With regard to this clonotype: Its matching antigen is unknown.

Trimming shortened V by 6 bases and J by 1 base, and 13 bases separated the two germline ends. This CDR3 spans 14 amino acids. CDR1 is SGHTA, CDR2 FQGNSA, per germline. Findings and caveats of the study: Each seasonal influenza vaccination, the authors suggested, recruits few new T cells.

TCRdb passed the RT-PCR reads through MiXCR, listing each CDR3 protein once. The sample consists of over 800,000 distinct CDR3 sequences, 21% of them appearing once. V usage is TRBV7-2 and J usage is TRBJ2-7; D remains ambiguous. The clonotype comes from a man in his fifties who received an inactivated influenza vaccine. Sample: PBMCs from blood, taken roughly 5 days after vaccination. Here the CDR3 reads CASRTWGSSYEQYF. CDR3 nucleotides: TGTGCCAGCAGGACCTGGGGTTCTTCCTACGAGCAGTACTTC.